Described below is a single TCR beta chain sequence and its context. The antigen is undetermined. This entry belongs to a study of CD8 T cells in Susac syndrome. Study-level results: Acknowledgment was made by the study that its TCR sequencing and HLA analysis involved a relatively small number of individuals.

V lost 3 bases and J lost 2, with 11 bases in between. The CDR3 is made up of 15 amino acids. The multiple sclerosis controls, all treatment-naive patients, had relapsing-remitting disease that was stable or active. Negative isolation was used for CD8+ and CD4+ T cells and FACS enrichment for TEMRA cells. Reverse transcription of roughly 0.5 to 1 ug RNA was performed with random hexamers. An immunoSEQ multiplex PCR amplified TCR beta CDR3 over 54 Vbeta and 13 Jbeta. One entry per CDR3 protein results from TCRdb running MiXCR on the immunoSEQ multiplex PCR reads. In the table there are 100,000 to 150,000 distinct CDR3 sequences, around 86% of which are singletons.

Sequencing was carried out using CD8+ T cells from PBMCs. The chain employs TRBV12-3 or TRBV12-4 and TRBJ2-1, with no clear D. This TCR derives from a human donor with multiple sclerosis. The CDR3 DNA is TGTGCCAGCAGTTTTGGGGTAGGGCCCTACAATGAGCAGTTCTTC. Protein sequence: CASSFGVGPYNEQFF.